The rows below give T cell receptor beta chains drawn from one sample of a study of cytotoxic CD8 clonotypes in ibrutinib-treated CLL. Profiled with immunoSEQ multiplex PCR; TCRdb holds only in-frame clones, not every one. The sample gives about 300,000 clones, around 77% of which show up once; 5.6% is in the top ten. This specimen was PBMCs, taken at disease progression, from a patient treated with ibrutinib. The receptors stem from a human donor with chronic lymphocytic leukemia. Each CDR3 is given with its conserved first and last residue. The listing skips clone size in some rows; elsewhere it reads once, few, many or a size class.

size	J	V	CDR3
once	TRBJ2-1	TRBV1	CTSSQAGQREQFF
.	TRBJ1-5	TRBV28	CASSFTGTRLLSNQPQHF
once	TRBJ2-7	TRBV11-3	CASSLGTGGRSYEQYF
.	TRBJ2-7	TRBV9	CASSFRGGNEQYF
.	TRBJ2-7	TRBV29-1	CSVRSRDRGYEQYF
.	TRBJ1-5	TRBV30	CAWPLSSRTGHNQPQHF
.	TRBJ1-2	TRBV6-1	CASSQSYYGYTF
.	TRBJ2-2	TRBV29-1	CSVRLAGTGELFF
.	TRBJ2-6	TRBV6-4	CASSDAHSGANVLTF
.	TRBJ2-7	TRBV19	CASSTDWQGTEQYF
few	TRBJ1-2	TRBV28	CASSLSMYGYTF
.	TRBJ2-7	TRBV9	CASSVVSGATYEQYF
once	TRBJ1-5	TRBV18	CASSPRGPGSGTLSSNQPQHF
.	TRBJ2-7	TRBV5-4	CASSSGGLAGVYEQYF
few	TRBJ1-6	TRBV6-5	CASREYNSPLHF
.	TRBJ2-5	TRBV29-1	CSVEFGYQETQYF
.	TRBJ1-1	TRBV5-1	CASSLTGQPTEAFF
once	TRBJ2-1	TRBV4-2	CASSQGAYNEQFF